The following is a T cell receptor (beta chain) sequence with its context. Its antigen is not identified. CDR1 and CDR2 from the germline V gene are MNHNS and SASEGT. This CDR3 region has 15 residues. The V and J ends lost 5 bases and 5 bases, in that order; junction bases with no gene match: 10. Some clones are missing from TCRdb's copy, which holds only in-frame ones; the method was immunoSEQ multiplex PCR. The table records fewer than 95,000 clones, approximately 86% of them present only once. This record comes from a study of T cell repertoires and HLA-DP antigens. Study-level results: Against both alloantigens, CD137+ clonality was similar, 0.3 to 0.45.

This sequence originates from a man aged 50 to 60 in good health and CMV-seronegative. Sequencing was performed on CD4+ T cells from PBMCs. J is TRBJ2-5 and V is TRBV6-1; 8 bases map to TRBD1. In DNA form, the CDR3 reads TGTGCCAGCAGTACCCCGGGACAGGCGATTGAGACCCAGTACTTC. Its protein product is CASSTPGQAIETQYF.